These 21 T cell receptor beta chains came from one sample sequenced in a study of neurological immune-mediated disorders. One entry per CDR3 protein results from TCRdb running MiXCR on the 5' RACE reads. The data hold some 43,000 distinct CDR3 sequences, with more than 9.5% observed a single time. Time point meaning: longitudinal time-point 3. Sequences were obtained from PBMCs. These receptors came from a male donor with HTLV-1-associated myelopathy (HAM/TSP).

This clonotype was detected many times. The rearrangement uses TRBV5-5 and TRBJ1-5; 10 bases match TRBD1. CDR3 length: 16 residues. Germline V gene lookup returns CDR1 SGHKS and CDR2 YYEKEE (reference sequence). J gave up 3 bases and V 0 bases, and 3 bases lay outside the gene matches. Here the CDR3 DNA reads TGTGCCAGCAGCTTGGGGACAGGGGGGAACAATCAGCCCCAGCATTTT. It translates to CASSLGTGGNNQPQHF.

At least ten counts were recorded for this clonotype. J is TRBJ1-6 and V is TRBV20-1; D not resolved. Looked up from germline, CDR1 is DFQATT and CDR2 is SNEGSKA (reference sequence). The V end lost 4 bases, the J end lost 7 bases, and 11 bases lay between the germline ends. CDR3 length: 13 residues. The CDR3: CSAKGKTNSPLHF. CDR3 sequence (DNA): TGCAGTGCTAAAGGGAAGACCAATTCACCCCTCCACTTT.

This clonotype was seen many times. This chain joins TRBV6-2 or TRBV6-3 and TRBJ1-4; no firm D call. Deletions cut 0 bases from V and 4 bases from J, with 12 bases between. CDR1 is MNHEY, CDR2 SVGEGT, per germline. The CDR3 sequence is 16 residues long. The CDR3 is CASSYSVGRDNEKLFF. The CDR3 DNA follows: TGTGCCAGCAGTTACTCGGTCGGACGGGATAATGAAAAACTGTTTTTT.

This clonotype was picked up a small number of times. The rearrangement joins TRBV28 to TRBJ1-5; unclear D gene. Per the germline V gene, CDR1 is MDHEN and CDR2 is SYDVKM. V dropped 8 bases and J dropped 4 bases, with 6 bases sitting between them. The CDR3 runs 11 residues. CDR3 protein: CASGKNQPQHF. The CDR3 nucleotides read TGTGCCAGCGGCAAGAATCAGCCCCAGCATTTT. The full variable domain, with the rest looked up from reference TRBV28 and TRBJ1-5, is DVKVTQSSRYLVKRTGEKVFLECVQDMDHENMFWYRQDPGLGLRLIYFSYDVKMKEKGDIPEGYSVSREKKERFSLILESASTNQTSMYLCASGKNQPQHFGDGTRLSIL.

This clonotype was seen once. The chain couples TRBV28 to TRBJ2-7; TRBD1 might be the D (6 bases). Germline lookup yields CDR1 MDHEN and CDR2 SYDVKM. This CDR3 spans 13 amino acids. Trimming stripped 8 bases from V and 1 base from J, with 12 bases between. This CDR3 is CASFGRGSYEQYF. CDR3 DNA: TGTGCCAGCTTCGGCAGGGGATCCTACGAGCAGTACTTC.

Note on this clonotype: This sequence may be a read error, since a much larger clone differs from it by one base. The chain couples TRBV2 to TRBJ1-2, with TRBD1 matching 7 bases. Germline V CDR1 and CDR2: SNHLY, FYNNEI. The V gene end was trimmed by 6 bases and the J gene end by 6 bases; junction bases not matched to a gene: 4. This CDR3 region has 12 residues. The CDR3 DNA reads TGTGCCAGCAGCGGACAGGACCATGGCTACACCTTC. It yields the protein CASSGQDHGYTF. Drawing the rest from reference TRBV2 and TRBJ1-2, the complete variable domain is EPEVTQTPSHQVTQMGQEVILRCVPISNHLYFYWYRQILGQKVEFLVSFYNNEISEKSEIFDDQFSVERPDGSNFTLKIRSTKLEDSAMYFCASSGQDHGYTFGSGTRLTVV.

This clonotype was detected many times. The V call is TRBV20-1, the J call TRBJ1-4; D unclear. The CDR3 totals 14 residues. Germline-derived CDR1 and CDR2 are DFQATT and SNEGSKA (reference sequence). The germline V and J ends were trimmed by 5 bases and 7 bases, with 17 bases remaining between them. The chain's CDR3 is CSALRVSGGEKLFF. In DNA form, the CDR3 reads TGCAGTGCTCTCCGGGTATCCGGCGGTGAAAAACTGTTTTTT.

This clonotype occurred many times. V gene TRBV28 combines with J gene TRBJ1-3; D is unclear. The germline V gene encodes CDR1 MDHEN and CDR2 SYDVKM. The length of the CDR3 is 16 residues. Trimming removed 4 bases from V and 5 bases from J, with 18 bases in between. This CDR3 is CASSSGGTGPRNTIYF. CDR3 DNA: TGTGCCAGCAGTTCAGGCGGTACGGGCCCAAGAAACACCATATATTTT.

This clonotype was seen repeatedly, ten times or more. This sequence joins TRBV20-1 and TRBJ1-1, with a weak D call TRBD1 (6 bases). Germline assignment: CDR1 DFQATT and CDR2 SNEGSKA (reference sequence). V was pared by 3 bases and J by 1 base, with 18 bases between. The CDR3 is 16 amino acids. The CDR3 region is CSARGPGRGANTEAFF. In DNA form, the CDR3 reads TGCAGTGCTAGGGGGCCGGGCCGGGGGGCGAACACTGAAGCTTTCTTT.

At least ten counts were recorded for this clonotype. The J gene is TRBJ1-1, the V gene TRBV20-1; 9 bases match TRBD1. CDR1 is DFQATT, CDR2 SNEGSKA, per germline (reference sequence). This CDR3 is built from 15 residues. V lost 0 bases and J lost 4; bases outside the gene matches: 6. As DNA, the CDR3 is TGCAGTGCTAGAGAATACAGGGGGCATGGCACTGAAGCTTTCTTT. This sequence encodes CSAREYRGHGTEAFF.

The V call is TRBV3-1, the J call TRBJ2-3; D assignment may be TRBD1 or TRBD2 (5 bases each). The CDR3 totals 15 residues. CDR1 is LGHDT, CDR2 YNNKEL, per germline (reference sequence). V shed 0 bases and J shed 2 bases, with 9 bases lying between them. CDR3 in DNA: TGTGCCAGCAGCCAAGAGGGGGTTCTCACAGATACGCAGTATTTT. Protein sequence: CASSQEGVLTDTQYF.

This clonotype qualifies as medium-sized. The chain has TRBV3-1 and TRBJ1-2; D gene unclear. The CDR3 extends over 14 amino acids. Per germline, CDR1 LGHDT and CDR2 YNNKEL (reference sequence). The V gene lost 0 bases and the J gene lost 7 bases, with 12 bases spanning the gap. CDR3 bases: TGTGCCAGCAGCCAAGATCGGCTGGCCTCTGGCTACACCTTC. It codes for CASSQDRLASGYTF.

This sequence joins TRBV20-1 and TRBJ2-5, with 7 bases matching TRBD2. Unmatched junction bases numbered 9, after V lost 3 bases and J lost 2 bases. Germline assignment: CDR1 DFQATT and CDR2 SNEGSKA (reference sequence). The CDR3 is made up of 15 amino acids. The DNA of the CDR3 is TGCAGTGCTAGTCACAGCGGGACTTTTCAAGAGACCCAGTACTTC. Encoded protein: CSASHSGTFQETQYF.

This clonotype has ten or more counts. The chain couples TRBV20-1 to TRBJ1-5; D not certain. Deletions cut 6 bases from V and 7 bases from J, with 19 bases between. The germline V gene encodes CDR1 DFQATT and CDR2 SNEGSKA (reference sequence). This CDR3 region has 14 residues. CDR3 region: CSAIKDGSGQPQHF. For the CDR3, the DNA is TGCAGTGCCATAAAGGACGGTAGTGGACAGCCCCAGCATTTT.

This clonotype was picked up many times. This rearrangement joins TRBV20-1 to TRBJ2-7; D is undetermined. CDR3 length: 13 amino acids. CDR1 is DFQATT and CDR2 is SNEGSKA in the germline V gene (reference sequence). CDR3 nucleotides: TGCAGGCTAAGACGGTCAAGCTCCTACGAGCAGTACTTC. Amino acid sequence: CRLRRSSSYEQYF.

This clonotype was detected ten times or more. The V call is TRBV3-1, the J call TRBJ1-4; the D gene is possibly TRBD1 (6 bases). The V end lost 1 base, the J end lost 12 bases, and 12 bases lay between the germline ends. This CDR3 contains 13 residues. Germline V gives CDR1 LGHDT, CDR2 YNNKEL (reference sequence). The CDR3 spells CASSQVRAGELFF. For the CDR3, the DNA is TGTGCCAGCAGCCAAGTACGGGCAGGGGAACTGTTTTTT.

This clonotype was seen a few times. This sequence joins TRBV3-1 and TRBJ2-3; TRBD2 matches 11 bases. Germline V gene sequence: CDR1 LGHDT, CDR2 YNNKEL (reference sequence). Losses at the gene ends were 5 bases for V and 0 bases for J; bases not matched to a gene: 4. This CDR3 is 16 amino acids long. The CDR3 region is CASSFSGGASTDTQYF. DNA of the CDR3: TGTGCCAGCAGCTTTAGCGGGGGGGCTAGCACAGATACGCAGTATTTT.

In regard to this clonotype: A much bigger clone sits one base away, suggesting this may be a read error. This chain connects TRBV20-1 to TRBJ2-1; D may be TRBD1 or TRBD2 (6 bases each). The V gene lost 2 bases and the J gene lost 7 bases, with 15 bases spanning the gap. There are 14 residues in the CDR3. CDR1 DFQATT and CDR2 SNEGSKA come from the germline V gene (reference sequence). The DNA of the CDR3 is TGCAGTGCTAGACCCCGGGGGCCGGGGAATGAGCAGTTCTTC. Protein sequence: CSARPRGPGNEQFF.

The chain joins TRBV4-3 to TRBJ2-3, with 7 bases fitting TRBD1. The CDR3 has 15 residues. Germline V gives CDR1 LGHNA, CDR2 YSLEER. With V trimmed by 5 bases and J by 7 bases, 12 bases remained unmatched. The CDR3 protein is CASSKQGDSGNTQYF. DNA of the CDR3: TGCGCCAGCAGCAAGCAAGGGGACAGTGGAAATACGCAGTATTTT.

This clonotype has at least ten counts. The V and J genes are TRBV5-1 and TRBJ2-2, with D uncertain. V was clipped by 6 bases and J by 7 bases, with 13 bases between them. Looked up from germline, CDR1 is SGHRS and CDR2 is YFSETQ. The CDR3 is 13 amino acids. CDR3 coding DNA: TGCGCCAGCAACGTCCCGGGCTTCGGGGAGCTGTTTTTT. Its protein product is CASNVPGFGELFF.

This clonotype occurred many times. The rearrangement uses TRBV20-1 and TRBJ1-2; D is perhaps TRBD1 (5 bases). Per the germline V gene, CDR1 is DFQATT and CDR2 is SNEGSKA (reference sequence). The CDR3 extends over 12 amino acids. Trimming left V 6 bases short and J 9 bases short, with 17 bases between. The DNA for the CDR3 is TGCAGTGCCCCCGATACAGGACTACGCTACACCTTC. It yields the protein CSAPDTGLRYTF.